Described below is a single T cell receptor beta chain sequence and its context. The antigen is not known. This record comes from a study of cytomegalovirus exposure and HLA in healthy donors. Study-level points and caveats: A few CMV-associated chains were confirmed in vitro to be specific for CMV antigens.

Here immunoSEQ multiplex PCR was the method, and the copy in TCRdb shows in-frame clones only, minus some. The table lists more than 55,000 clones, 80% to 95% of them singletons, with approximately 3% in the top ten. The V gene end was trimmed by 6 bases and the J gene end by 0 bases; junction bases not matched to a gene: 7. The length of the CDR3 is 15 residues. Per the germline V gene, CDR1 is MNHNS and CDR2 is SASEGT. Material: PBMCs. The sequence was obtained from a young man in good health and CMV-seronegative. The chain carries TRBV6-1 and TRBJ2-7; the match to TRBD2 covers 8 bases. CDR3 nucleotides: TGTGCCAGCAGCGAACTAGCGGCGGTCTCCTACGAGCAGTACTTC. It is translated as CASSELAAVSYEQYF.